This paragraph reports one T cell receptor (beta chain). These data originate in a study of blood T cell repertoires in COVID-19. For the study at large: Sites in the United States, Italy and Spain provided acute and convalescent COVID-19 samples. The analysed material was cDNA or gDNA that came from T cells, B-cell-depleted T cells, or PBMCs.

In the study's own analysis: From reference gene primer amplification, estimates of nucleated cell counts were derived. Produced via immunoSEQ multiplex PCR; TCRdb's table is partial and in-frame only. V and J calls and clone size are those listed in that table; D and trimming were worked out from the DNA. Among 200,000 to 250,000 clones, over 80% were seen once, and the ten largest hold roughly 5%. The germline V gene encodes CDR1 KGHDR and CDR2 SFDVKD. After removal of 3 bases from V and 6 bases from J, the junction contained 7 bases not matched to a gene. The CDR3 has 16 amino acids. J is TRBJ2-1 and V is TRBV24-1, with 10 bases matching TRBD2. The TCR originated in a human donor in a cohort sampled during active COVID-19. The sequenced sample consisted of peripheral blood. The DNA for the CDR3 is TGTGCCACCAGTGATCCTACTAGCGGGAAAGGCAATGAGCAGTTCTTC. Translated, it gives CATSDPTSGKGNEQFF.